Shown below are 26 T cell receptor beta chains from a single sample sequenced in a study of graft-versus-host responses after intestinal transplantation. The assay was immunoSEQ multiplex PCR, and TCRdb's table has in-frame clones only and misses some. The table has 140,000 or so clones, about 93% seen once. These TCRs are of unknown antigen specificity. The sequenced sample was unstimulated CD4+ T cells sorted from spleen or lymph node cells, obtained before intestinal transplant. All receptors derive from a human donor who received an intestinal transplant.

The chain joins TRBV4-2 to TRBJ2-5, with TRBD2 matching over 8 bases. The CDR3 extends over 14 amino acids. V dropped 6 bases and J dropped 5; count of bases not matched to a gene: 8. Germline V CDR1 and CDR2: LGHNA, YNFKEQ. The CDR3: CASSLSAGEETQYF. CDR3 sequence (DNA): TGTGCCAGCAGTCTATCAGCGGGAGAGGAGACCCAGTACTTC.

The chain carries TRBV19 and TRBJ1-1, with TRBD1 identical over 7 bases. The J segment lost 1 base and the V segment lost 5 bases, leaving 4 bases of the junction unmatched. Germline V CDR1 and CDR2: LNHDA, SQIVND (reference sequence). The CDR3 consists of 14 residues. CDR3 sequence (DNA): TGTGCCAGTAGTGGGGGACAGACGAACACTGAAGCTTTCTTT. This translates into CASSGGQTNTEAFF.

The chain links TRBV11-1 to TRBJ1-2; tentatively, D is TRBD1 (6 bases). Trimming removed 4 bases at V and 4 bases at J, with 7 bases between. CDR1 is SGHAT, CDR2 FQDESV, per germline (reference sequence). The CDR3 has 12 amino acids. CDR3 loop: CASSSDSYGYTF. The CDR3 DNA sequence: TGTGCCAGCAGCTCGGACAGCTATGGCTACACCTTC. Supplemented by reference TRBV11-1 and TRBJ1-2, the full variable domain reads EAEVAQSPRYKITEKSQAVAFWCDPISGHATLYWYRQILGQGPELLVQFQDESVVDDSQLPKDRFSAERLKGVDSTLKIQPAELGDSAMYLCASSSDSYGYTFGSGTRLTVV.

The chain has TRBV19 and TRBJ1-2; D gene unclear. The CDR3 totals 15 residues. In germline, CDR1 is LNHDA, CDR2 SQIVND (reference sequence). Trimming pared 3 bases from V and 2 bases from J, leaving 13 bases between. The CDR3 loop is CASSIWAGPNYGYTF. In DNA, the CDR3 is TGTGCCAGTAGTATTTGGGCAGGTCCCAACTATGGCTACACCTTC.

This chain uses TRBV6-1 with TRBJ1-5; the D is unclear. V gave up 7 bases and J gave up 3 bases, with 7 bases separating them. The CDR3 is made up of 12 amino acids. CDR1 MNHNS and CDR2 SASEGT come from the germline V gene. Written as DNA, the CDR3 is TGTGCCAGCACCTGGCTCAATCAGCCCCAGCATTTT. Protein: CASTWLNQPQHF.

The chain joins TRBV2 to TRBJ1-4; D gene unclear. The CDR3 is 15 amino acids. Trimming took 4 bases from V and 7 from J, leaving 16 bases between them. Germline values: CDR1 SNHLY, CDR2 FYNNEI. The CDR3 DNA sequence: TGTGCCAGCAGTGCGGTACCGCTAAAGGGTGAAAAACTGTTTTTT. As protein: CASSAVPLKGEKLFF.

The gene calls are TRBV28 and TRBJ2-2; D is tentatively TRBD1 or TRBD2 (6 bases each). CDR1 is MDHEN and CDR2 is SYDVKM in the germline V gene. The CDR3 covers 14 residues. The germline V and J ends were trimmed by 6 bases and 3 bases, with 11 bases remaining between them. The CDR3: CASRRDTYTGELFF. CDR3 coding DNA: TGTGCCAGCAGGCGGGACACCTACACCGGGGAGCTGTTTTTT.

The chain combines TRBV7-8 with TRBJ2-5; 10 bases match TRBD2. V lost 5 bases and J lost 3; bases outside the gene matches: 9. The germline CDR1 and CDR2 sequences are SGHVS and FQNEAQ. This CDR3 contains 16 residues. The CDR3 DNA reads TGTGCCAGCAGCCCGTTTAGGCTAGCGGGAGAAGAGACCCAGTACTTC. This codes for CASSPFRLAGEETQYF.

The sample holds a few counts of this clone. V usage is TRBV4-3 and J usage is TRBJ2-7, with D possibly being TRBD2 (5 bases). Germline assignment: CDR1 LGHNA and CDR2 YSLEER. Trimming pared 3 bases from V and 4 bases from J, leaving 16 bases between. The CDR3 spans 15 residues. The DNA for the CDR3 is TGCGCCAGCAGCCACCGGACGGGATCGGGATACGAGCAGTACTTC. It translates to CASSHRTGSGYEQYF.

The chain is built from TRBV4-1 and TRBJ1-5; TRBD1 matches 7 bases. The CDR3 consists of 15 residues. Trimming removed 4 bases from V and 7 bases from J; junction bases left unmatched: 10. From germline, CDR1 is MGHRA and CDR2 YSYEKL. As DNA, the CDR3 is TGCGCCAGCAGCCGAGATCTACAGGGGTCCCAGCCCCAGCATTTT. Residues: CASSRDLQGSQPQHF.

The J gene is TRBJ1-5, the V gene TRBV19; D gene uncertain. Germline CDR1 reads LNHDA; CDR2 reads SQIVND (reference sequence). The CDR3 sequence is 14 residues long. V lost 3 bases, J lost 2 bases, and 8 bases lay in between. The CDR3 loop reads CASSIVQGNQPQHF. CDR3 coding DNA: TGTGCCAGTAGTATTGTTCAGGGCAATCAGCCCCAGCATTTT.

V is TRBV2 and J is TRBJ1-2, with a tentative D call TRBD1 (5 bases). This CDR3 spans 13 amino acids. Trimming took off 6 bases at V and 4 bases at J, with 12 bases between the two ends. CDR1 SNHLY and CDR2 FYNNEI come from the germline V gene. The chain's CDR3 is CASRPGGIYGYTF. CDR3 nucleotides: TGTGCCAGCAGGCCCGGGGGAATCTATGGCTACACCTTC. The full variable domain, in which reference TRBV2 and TRBJ1-2 provide the parts outside the CDR3, is EPEVTQTPSHQVTQMGQEVILRCVPISNHLYFYWYRQILGQKVEFLVSFYNNEISEKSEIFDDQFSVERPDGSNFTLKIRSTKLEDSAMYFCASRPGGIYGYTFGSGTRLTVV.

The V call is TRBV6-5, the J call TRBJ1-1, with a weak D call TRBD1 (5 bases). Per the germline V gene, CDR1 is MNHEY and CDR2 is SVGAGI. The germline V and J ends were trimmed by 6 bases and 1 base, with 12 bases remaining between them. CDR3 length equals 14 residues. In nucleotides, the CDR3 is TGTGCCAGCAGCCCCCGGGGGGAGAACACTGAAGCTTTCTTT. Translated, it gives CASSPRGENTEAFF.

The chain is built from TRBV7-2 and TRBJ2-1, with 13 bases lining up with TRBD2. This CDR3 is built from 16 residues. Trimming cost V 4 bases and J 10 bases; bases outside gene matches: 10. CDR1 is SGHTA, CDR2 FQGNSA, per germline. CDR3 region: CASSSRTSGSFGEQFF. Here the CDR3 DNA reads TGTGCCAGCAGCTCCAGGACTAGCGGGAGTTTCGGGGAGCAGTTCTTC.

The rearrangement links TRBV5-4 to TRBJ1-4; tentatively, D is TRBD1 (6 bases). V lost 4 bases and J 1 base, leaving 17 bases between the germline ends. This CDR3 spans 17 amino acids. CDR1 is SGHNT and CDR2 is YYREEE in the germline V gene (reference sequence). Here the CDR3 DNA reads TGTGCCAGCAGCGGCGAGCGGGGGGCGGTAACTAATGAAAAACTGTTTTTT. Its protein is CASSGERGAVTNEKLFF.

V gene TRBV7-9 combines with J gene TRBJ2-3; TRBD2 matches 12 bases. Germline V gives CDR1 SEHNR, CDR2 FQNEAQ (reference sequence). With 4 bases clipped from V and 0 bases from J, the junction kept 5 bases outside the gene matches. The CDR3 runs to 17 residues. Here the CDR3 reads CASSWLAGGTSTDTQYF. The CDR3 nucleotides read TGTGCCAGCAGCTGGCTAGCGGGAGGGACTAGCACAGATACGCAGTATTTT.

The rearrangement joins TRBV28 to TRBJ1-5, with 9 bases lining up with TRBD1. This CDR3 comprises 16 residues. CDR1 and CDR2 (germline): MDHEN, SYDVKM. V lost 1 base to trimming and J lost 5 bases; unmatched junction nucleotides: 6. In nucleotides, the CDR3 is TGTGCCAGCAGTTTATTGGGACAGGGAAAGGATCAGCCCCAGCATTTT. Its protein product is CASSLLGQGKDQPQHF.

The chain's CDR3 is CASSGRRTSGSETQYF. CDR3 DNA sequence: TGTGCCAGCAGCGGGCGACGGACTAGCGGGAGTGAGACCCAGTACTTC. V usage is TRBV5-6 and J usage is TRBJ2-5; the match to TRBD2 covers 13 bases. Germline CDR1 and CDR2: SGHDT and YYEEEE. V was pared by 4 bases and J by 5 bases, with 8 bases of the junction left unmatched. This CDR3 is 16 amino acids long.

V and J are TRBV14 and TRBJ2-5; D might be TRBD1 or TRBD2, each matching 5 bases. The germline V gene has CDR1 SGHDN and CDR2 FVKESK. The CDR3 runs to 13 residues. Trimming took off 0 bases at V and 7 bases at J, with 9 bases between the two ends. Here the CDR3 reads CASSQDLGGTQYF. The CDR3 bases are TGTGCCAGCAGCCAAGATCTTGGGGGGACCCAGTACTTC.

The chain recombines TRBV7-3 with TRBJ2-1, with 10 bases fitting TRBD2. Trimming removed 1 base from V and 9 bases from J; junction bases left unmatched: 18. Germline lookup yields CDR1 SGHTA and CDR2 FQGTGA. The CDR3 length is 19 residues. CDR3 in amino acids: CASSLSGGAGGPTEGEQFF. CDR3 bases: TGTGCCAGCAGCTTAAGCGGGGGAGCGGGAGGGCCAACCGAAGGTGAGCAGTTCTTC.

The chain links TRBV5-1 to TRBJ2-7; 12 nucleotides match TRBD1. Per germline, CDR1 SGHRS and CDR2 YFSETQ. V dropped 4 bases and J dropped 4; count of bases not matched to a gene: 18. This CDR3 contains 19 residues. In DNA form, the CDR3 reads TGCGCCAGCAGCCCGCGAGGGACAGGGGGCCCCGCGGGAGTATACGAGCAGTACTTC. Amino acid sequence: CASSPRGTGGPAGVYEQYF. The whole variable domain, filled in from reference TRBV5-1 and TRBJ2-7, reads KAGVTQTPRYLIKTRGQQVTLSCSPISGHRSVSWYQQTPGQGLQFLFEYFSETQRNKGNFPGRFSGRQFSNSRSEMNVSTLELGDSALYLCASSPRGTGGPAGVYEQYFGPGTRLTVT.

The chain recombines TRBV30 with TRBJ1-5; no clear D gene. The CDR3 covers 13 residues. The V end lost 2 bases, the J end lost 0 bases, and 5 bases lay between the germline ends. Germline V lookup: CDR1 GTSNPN, CDR2 SVGIG (reference sequence). CDR3 bases: TGTGCCTGGAGTTTCTATAGCAATCAGCCCCAGCATTTT. Residues: CAWSFYSNQPQHF.

J is TRBJ1-4 and V is TRBV5-5, with a possible D match to TRBD1 (5 bases). V was shortened by 1 base and J by 12 bases, with 10 bases between the two germline ends. From germline, CDR1 is SGHKS and CDR2 YYEKEE (reference sequence). The CDR3 consists of 12 residues. The CDR3 sequence is CASSLILGELFF. CDR3 sequence (DNA): TGTGCCAGCAGCTTGATTTTAGGGGAACTGTTTTTT.

The chain uses TRBV19 and TRBJ2-3, with TRBD1 matching 7 bases. Germline V gives CDR1 LNHDA, CDR2 SQIVND (reference sequence). The J segment lost 6 bases and the V segment lost 4 bases, leaving 7 bases of the junction unmatched. This CDR3 is built from 14 residues. Written as DNA, the CDR3 is TGTGCCAGTAGTAGACCAGGGGGTGAGGATACGCAGTATTTT. Translation gives CASSRPGGEDTQYF. Complete variable domain (other parts from reference TRBV19 and TRBJ2-3): DGGITQSPKYLFRKEGQNVTLSCEQNLNHDAMYWYRQDPGQGLRLIYYSQIVNDFQKGDIAEGYSVSREKKESFPLTVTSAQKNPTAFYLCASSRPGGEDTQYFGPGTRLTVL.

The genes are TRBV5-5 and TRBJ2-7; D remains ambiguous. With 2 bases removed from V and 3 bases from J, the gap between germline ends came to 12 bases. The CDR3 runs 14 residues. The germline V gene encodes CDR1 SGHKS and CDR2 YYEKEE (reference sequence). The CDR3 bases are TGTGCCAGCAGCTTCCGACAATTACGCTACGAGCAGTACTTC. Its protein is CASSFRQLRYEQYF.

The chain couples TRBV6-1 to TRBJ2-1, with 7 nucleotides matching TRBD2. CDR1 MNHNS and CDR2 SASEGT come from the germline V gene. The CDR3 spans 15 residues. V trimming: 6 bases; J trimming: 0 bases; junction bases outside the gene matches: 5. The CDR3 coding sequence is TGTGCCAGCAGCGCTAGCGGTCCCTCCTACAATGAGCAGTTCTTC. It specifies CASSASGPSYNEQFF.